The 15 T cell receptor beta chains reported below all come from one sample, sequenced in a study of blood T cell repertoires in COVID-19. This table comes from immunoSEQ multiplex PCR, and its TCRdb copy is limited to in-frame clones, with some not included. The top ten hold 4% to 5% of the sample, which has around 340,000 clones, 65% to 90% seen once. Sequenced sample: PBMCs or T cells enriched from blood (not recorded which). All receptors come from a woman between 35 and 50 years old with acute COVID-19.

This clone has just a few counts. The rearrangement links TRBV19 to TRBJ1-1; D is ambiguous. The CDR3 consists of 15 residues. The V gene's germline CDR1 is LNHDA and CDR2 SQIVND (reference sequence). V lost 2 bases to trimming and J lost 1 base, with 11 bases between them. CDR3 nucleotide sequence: TGTGCCAGTAGTATATTACTGAGGGAGAACACTGAAGCTTTCTTT. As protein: CASSILLRENTEAFF.

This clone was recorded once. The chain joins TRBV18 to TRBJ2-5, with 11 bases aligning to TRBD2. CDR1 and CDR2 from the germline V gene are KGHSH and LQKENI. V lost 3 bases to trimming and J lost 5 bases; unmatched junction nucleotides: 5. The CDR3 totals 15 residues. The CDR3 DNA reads TGTGCCAGCTCACCTCTAGCGGGAGGTGTGGAGACCCAGTACTTC. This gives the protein CASSPLAGGVETQYF. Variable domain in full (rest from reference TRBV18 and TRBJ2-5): NAGVMQNPRHLVRRRGQEARLRCSPMKGHSHVYWYRQLPEEGLKFMVYLQKENIIDESGMPKERFSAEFPKEGPSILRIQQVVRGDSAAYFCASSPLAGGVETQYFGPGTRLLVL.

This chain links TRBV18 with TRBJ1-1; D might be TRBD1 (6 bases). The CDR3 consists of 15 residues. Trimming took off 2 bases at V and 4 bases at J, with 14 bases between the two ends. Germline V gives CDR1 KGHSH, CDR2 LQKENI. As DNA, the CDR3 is TGTGCCAGCTCACCAGTCGCAGGGGAGGGCACTGAAGCTTTCTTT. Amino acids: CASSPVAGEGTEAFF.

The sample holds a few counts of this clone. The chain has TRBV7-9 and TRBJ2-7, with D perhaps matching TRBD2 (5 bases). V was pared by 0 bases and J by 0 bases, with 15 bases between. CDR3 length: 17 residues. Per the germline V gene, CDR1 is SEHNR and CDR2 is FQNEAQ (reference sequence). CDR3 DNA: TGTGCCAGCAGCTTAGCGTGGGCGGGCCGTAGCTCCTACGAGCAGTACTTC. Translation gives CASSLAWAGRSSYEQYF.

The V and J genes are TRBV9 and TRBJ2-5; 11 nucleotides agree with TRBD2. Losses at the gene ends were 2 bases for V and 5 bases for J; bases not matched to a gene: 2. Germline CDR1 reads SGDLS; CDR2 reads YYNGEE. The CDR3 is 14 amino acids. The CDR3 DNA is TGTGCCAGCAGCGTCCTAGCGGGGGGTGAGACCCAGTACTTC. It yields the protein CASSVLAGGETQYF. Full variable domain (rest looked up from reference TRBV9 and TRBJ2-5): DSGVTQTPKHLITATGQRVTLRCSPRSGDLSVYWYQQSLDQGLQFLIQYYNGEERAKGNILERFSAQQFPDLHSELNLSSLELGDSALYFCASSVLAGGETQYFGPGTRLLVL.

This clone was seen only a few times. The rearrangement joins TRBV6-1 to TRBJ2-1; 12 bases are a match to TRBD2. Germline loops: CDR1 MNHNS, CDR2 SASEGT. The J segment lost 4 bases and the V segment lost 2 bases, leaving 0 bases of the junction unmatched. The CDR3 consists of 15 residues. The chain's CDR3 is CASSELAGGYNEQFF. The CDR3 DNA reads TGTGCCAGCAGTGAACTAGCGGGGGGGTACAATGAGCAGTTCTTC.

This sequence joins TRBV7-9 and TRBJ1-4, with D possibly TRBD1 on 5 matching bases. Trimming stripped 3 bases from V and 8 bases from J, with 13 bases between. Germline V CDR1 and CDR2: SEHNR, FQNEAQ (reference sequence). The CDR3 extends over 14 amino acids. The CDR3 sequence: CASSFTRNREKLFF. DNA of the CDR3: TGTGCCAGCAGCTTTACCCGTAACAGGGAAAAACTGTTTTTT.

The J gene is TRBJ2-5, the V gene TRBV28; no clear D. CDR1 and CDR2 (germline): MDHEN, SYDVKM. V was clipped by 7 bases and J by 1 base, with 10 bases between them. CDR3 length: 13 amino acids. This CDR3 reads CASNLSPQETQYF. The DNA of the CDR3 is TGTGCCAGCAATCTAAGTCCCCAAGAGACCCAGTACTTC.

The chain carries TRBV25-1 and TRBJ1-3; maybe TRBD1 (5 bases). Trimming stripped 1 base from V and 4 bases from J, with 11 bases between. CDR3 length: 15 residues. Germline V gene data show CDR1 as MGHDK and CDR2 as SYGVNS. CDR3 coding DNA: TGTGCCAGCAGTGAATTTGGTCAGGGAGGAAACACCATATATTTT. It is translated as CASSEFGQGGNTIYF.

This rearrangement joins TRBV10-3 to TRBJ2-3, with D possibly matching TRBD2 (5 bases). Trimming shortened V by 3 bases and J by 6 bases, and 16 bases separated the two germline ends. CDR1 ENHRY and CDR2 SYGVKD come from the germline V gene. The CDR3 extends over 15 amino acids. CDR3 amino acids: CAISDPHKTGDTQYF. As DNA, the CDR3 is TGTGCCATCAGTGACCCACACAAGACGGGGGATACGCAGTATTTT.

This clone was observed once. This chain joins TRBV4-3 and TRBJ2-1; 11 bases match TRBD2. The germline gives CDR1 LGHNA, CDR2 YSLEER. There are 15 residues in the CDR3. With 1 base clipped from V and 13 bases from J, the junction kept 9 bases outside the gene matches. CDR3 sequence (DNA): TGCGCCAGCAGCCAAGTTCTCGCTAGCGGGGGGCCCCAGTTCTTC. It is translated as CASSQVLASGGPQFF.

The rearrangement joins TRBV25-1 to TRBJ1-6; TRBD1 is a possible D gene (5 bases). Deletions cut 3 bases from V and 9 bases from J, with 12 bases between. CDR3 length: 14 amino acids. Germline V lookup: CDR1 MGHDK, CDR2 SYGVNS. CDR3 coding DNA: TGTGCCAGCAGTGAGACGGGACTAGGTTCACCCCTCCACTTT. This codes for CASSETGLGSPLHF.

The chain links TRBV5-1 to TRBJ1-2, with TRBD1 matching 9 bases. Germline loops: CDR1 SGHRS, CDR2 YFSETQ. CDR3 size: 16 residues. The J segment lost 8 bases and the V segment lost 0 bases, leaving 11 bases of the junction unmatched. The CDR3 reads CASSLAYKTGGSGYTF. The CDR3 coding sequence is TGCGCCAGCAGCTTGGCCTATAAGACAGGGGGGAGCGGCTACACCTTC.

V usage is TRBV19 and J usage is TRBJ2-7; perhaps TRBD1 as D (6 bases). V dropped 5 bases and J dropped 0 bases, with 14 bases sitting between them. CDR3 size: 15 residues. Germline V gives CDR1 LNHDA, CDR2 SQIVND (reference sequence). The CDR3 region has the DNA TGTGCCAGTAGTCAGACAGGTCCGGGCTCCTACGAGCAGTACTTC. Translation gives CASSQTGPGSYEQYF.

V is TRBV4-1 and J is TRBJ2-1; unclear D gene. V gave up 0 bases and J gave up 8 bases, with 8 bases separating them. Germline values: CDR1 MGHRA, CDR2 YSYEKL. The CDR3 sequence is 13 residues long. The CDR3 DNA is TGCGCCAGCAGCCAAGATTTTCGCGATGAGCAGTTCTTC. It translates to CASSQDFRDEQFF.